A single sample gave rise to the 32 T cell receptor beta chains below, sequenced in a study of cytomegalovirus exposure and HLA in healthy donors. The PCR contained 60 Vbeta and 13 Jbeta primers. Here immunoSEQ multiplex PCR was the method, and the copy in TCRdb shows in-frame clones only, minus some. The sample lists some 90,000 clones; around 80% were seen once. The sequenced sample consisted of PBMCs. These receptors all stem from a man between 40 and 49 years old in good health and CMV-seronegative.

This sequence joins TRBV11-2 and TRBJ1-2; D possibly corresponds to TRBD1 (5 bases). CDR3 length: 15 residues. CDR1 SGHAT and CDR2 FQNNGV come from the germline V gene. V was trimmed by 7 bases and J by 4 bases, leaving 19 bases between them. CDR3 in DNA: TGTGCCAGCACCCCCGGGGACTCCGGTCCCTATGGCTACACCTTC. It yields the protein CASTPGDSGPYGYTF.

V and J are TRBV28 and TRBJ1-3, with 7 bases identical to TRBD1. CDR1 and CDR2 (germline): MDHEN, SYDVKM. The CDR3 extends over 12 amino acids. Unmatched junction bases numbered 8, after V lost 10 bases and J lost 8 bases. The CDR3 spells CATRTGGDTIYF. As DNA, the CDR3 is TGTGCCACCCGGACAGGAGGAGACACCATATATTTT.

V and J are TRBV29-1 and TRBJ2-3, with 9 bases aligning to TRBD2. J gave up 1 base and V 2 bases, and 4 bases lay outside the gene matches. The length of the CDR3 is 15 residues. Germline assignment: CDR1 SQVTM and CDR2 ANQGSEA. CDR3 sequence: CSVEWASGGTDTQYF. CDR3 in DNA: TGCAGCGTTGAATGGGCTAGCGGGGGCACAGATACGCAGTATTTT.

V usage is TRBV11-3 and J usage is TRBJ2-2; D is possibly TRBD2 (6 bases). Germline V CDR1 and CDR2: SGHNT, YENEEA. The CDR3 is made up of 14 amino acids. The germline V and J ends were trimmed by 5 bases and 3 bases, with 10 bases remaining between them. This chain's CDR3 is CASSLGLYTGELFF. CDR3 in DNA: TGTGCCAGCAGCCTGGGACTCTACACCGGGGAGCTGTTTTTT.

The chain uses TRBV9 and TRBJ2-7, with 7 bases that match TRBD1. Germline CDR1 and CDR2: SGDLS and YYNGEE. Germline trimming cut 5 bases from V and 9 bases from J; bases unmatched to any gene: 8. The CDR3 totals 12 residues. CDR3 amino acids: CASSPTGHGQYF. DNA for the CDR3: TGTGCCAGCAGTCCGACAGGGCACGGGCAGTACTTC.

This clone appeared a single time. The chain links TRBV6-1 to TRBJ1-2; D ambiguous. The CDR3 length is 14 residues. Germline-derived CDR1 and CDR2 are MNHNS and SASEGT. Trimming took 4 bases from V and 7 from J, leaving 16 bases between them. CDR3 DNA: TGTGCCAGCAGTGCAACGGGGTACTCATTTGGCTACACCTTC. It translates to CASSATGYSFGYTF.

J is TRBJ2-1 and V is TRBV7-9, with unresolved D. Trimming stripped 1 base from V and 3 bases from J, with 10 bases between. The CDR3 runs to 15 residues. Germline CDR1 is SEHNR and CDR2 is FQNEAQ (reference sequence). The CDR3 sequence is CASSLGGILYNEQFF. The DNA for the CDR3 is TGTGCCAGCAGCTTAGGAGGTATACTCTACAATGAGCAGTTCTTC. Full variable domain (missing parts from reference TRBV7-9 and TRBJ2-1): DTGVSQNPRHKITKRGQNVTFRCDPISEHNRLYWYRQTLGQGPEFLTYFQNEAQLEKSRLLSDRFSAERPKGSFSTLEIQRTEQGDSAMYLCASSLGGILYNEQFFGPGTRLTVL.

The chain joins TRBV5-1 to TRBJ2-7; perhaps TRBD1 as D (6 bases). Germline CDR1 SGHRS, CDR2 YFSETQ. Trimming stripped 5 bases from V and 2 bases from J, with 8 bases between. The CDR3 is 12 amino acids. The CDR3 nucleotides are TGCGCCAGCAGTGAGGGGGCCTACGAGCAGTACTTC. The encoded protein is CASSEGAYEQYF.

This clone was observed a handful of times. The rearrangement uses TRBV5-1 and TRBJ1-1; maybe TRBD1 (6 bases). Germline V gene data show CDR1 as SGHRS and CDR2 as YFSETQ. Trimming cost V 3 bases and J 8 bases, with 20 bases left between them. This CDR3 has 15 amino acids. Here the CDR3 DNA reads TGCGCCAGCAGCTCCTCGGGTAGGGGGTCGGGGGAAGCTTTCTTT. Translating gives CASSSSGRGSGEAFF.

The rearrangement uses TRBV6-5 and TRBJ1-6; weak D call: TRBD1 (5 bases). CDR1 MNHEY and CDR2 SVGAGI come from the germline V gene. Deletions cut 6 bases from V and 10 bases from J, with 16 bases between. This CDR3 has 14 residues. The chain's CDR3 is CASRRSTARSPLHF. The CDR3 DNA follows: TGTGCCAGCAGAAGATCGACAGCGCGATCACCCCTCCACTTT.

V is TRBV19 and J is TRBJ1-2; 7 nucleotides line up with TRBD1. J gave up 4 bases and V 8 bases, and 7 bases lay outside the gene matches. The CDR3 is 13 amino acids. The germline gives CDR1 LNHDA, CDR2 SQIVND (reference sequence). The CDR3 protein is CASSQGGVYGYTF. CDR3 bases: TGTGCCAGTTCCCAGGGGGGCGTCTATGGCTACACCTTC.

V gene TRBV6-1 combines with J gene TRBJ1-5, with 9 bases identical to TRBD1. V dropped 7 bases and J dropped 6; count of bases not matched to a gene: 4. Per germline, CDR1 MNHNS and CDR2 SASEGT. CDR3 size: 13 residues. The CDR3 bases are TGTGCCAGCACTCACAGGGGGCTTCAGCCCCAGCATTTT. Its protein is CASTHRGLQPQHF.

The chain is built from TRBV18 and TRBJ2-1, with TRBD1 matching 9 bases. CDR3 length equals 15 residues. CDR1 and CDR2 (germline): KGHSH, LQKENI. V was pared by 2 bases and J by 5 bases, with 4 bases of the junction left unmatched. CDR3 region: CASSPAGTGNNEQFF. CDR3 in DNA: TGTGCCAGCTCACCAGCCGGGACAGGGAACAATGAGCAGTTCTTC.

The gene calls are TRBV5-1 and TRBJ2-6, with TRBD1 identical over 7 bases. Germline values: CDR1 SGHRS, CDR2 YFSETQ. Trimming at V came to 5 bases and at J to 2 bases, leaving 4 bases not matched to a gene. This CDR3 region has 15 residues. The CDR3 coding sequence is TGCGCCAGCAGACCTACAGGGGCTGGGGCCAACGTCCTGACTTTC. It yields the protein CASRPTGAGANVLTF.

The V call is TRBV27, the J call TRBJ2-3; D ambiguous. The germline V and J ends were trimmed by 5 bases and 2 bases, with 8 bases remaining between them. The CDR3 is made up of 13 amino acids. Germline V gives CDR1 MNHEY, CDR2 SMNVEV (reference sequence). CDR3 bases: TGTGCCAGCAGTGCCTACTCCACAGATACGCAGTATTTT. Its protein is CASSAYSTDTQYF.

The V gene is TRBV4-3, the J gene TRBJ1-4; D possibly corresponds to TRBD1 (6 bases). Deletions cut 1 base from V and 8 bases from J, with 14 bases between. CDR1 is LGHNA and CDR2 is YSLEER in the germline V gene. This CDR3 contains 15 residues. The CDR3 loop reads CASSQAARGGEKLFF. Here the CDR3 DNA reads TGCGCCAGCAGCCAAGCCGCCAGGGGTGGGGAAAAACTGTTTTTT.

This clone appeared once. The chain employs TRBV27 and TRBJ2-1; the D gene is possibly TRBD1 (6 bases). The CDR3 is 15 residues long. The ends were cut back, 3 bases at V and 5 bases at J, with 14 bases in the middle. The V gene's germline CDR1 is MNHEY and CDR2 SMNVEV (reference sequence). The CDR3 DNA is TGTGCCAGCAGTTTTAGGGGGTGGGCCCACAATGAGCAGTTCTTC. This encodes CASSFRGWAHNEQFF.

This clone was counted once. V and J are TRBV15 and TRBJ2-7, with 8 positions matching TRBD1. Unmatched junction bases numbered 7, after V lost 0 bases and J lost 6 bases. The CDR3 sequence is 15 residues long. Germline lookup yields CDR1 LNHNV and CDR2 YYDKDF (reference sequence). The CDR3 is CATSRDWQGAREQYF. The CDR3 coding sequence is TGTGCCACCAGCAGAGATTGGCAGGGGGCCCGCGAGCAGTACTTC.

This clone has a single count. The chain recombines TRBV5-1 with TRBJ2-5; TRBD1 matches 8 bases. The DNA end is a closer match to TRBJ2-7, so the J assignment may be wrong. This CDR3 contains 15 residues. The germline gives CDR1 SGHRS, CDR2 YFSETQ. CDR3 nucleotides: TGCGCCAGCAGCTTTGGTACAGGGGGCTCCTACGAGCAGTACTTC. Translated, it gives CASSFGTGGSYEQYF.

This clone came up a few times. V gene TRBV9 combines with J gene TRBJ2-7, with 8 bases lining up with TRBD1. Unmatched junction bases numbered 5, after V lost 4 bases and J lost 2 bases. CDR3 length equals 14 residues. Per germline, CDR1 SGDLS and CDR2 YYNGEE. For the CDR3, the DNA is TGTGCCAGCAGCCCCGGACAGGGAGCCTACGAGCAGTACTTC. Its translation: CASSPGQGAYEQYF.

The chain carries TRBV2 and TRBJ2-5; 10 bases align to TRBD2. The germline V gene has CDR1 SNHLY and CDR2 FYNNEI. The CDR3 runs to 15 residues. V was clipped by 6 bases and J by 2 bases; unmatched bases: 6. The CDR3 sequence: CASRALAGAQETQYF. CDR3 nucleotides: TGTGCCAGCAGAGCTCTAGCGGGGGCACAAGAGACCCAGTACTTC.

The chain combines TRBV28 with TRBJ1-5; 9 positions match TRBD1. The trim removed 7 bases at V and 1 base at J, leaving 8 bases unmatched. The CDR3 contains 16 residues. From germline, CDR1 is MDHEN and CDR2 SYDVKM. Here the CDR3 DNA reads TGTGCCAGCACCTCGGACAGGGGATTAAGCAATCAGCCCCAGCATTTT. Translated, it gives CASTSDRGLSNQPQHF.

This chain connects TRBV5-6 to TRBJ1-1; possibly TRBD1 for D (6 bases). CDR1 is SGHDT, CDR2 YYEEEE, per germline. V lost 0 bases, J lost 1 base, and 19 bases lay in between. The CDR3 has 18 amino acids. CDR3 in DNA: TGTGCCAGCAGCTTGGCGGGGGGCCGGGCGGGGGGGAACACTGAAGCTTTCTTT. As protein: CASSLAGGRAGGNTEAFF.

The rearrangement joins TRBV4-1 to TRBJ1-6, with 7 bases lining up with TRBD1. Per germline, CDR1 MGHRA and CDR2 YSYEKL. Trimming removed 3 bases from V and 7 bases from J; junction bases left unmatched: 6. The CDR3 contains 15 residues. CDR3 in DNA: TGCGCCAGCAGCCATAGACAGGGAGAAAATTCACCCCTCCACTTT. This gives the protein CASSHRQGENSPLHF.

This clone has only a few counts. This CDR3 reads CASSPPRGVNTEAFF. The CDR3 DNA is TGTGCCAGCAGTCCACCCAGGGGGGTGAACACTGAAGCTTTCTTT. V is TRBV25-1 and J is TRBJ1-1; 7 bases line up with TRBD1. Germline V gene lookup returns CDR1 MGHDK and CDR2 SYGVNS. The CDR3 extends over 15 amino acids. V dropped 5 bases and J dropped 0; count of bases not matched to a gene: 6.

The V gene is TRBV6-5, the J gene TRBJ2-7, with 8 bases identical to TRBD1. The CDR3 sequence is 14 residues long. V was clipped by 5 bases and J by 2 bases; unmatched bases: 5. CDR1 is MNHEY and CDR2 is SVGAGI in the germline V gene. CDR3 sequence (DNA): TGTGCCAGCAGTACGTCACAGGGGGCCTACGAGCAGTACTTC. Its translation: CASSTSQGAYEQYF.

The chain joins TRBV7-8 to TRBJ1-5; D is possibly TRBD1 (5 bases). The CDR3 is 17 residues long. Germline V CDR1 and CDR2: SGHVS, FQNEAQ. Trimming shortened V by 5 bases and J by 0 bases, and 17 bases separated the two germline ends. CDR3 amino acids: CASSEGAKTYSNQPQHF. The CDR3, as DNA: TGTGCCAGCAGCGAAGGGGCGAAAACTTATAGCAATCAGCCCCAGCATTTT.

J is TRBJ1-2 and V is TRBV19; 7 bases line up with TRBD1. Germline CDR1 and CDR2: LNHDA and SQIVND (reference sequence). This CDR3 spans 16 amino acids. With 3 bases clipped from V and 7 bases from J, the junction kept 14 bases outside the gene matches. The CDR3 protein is CASSILGPTGRVGYTF. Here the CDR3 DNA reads TGTGCCAGTAGTATTTTGGGCCCGACAGGGCGAGTTGGCTACACCTTC. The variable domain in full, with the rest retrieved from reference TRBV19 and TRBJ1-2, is DGGITQSPKYLFRKEGQNVTLSCEQNLNHDAMYWYRQDPGQGLRLIYYSQIVNDFQKGDIAEGYSVSREKKESFPLTVTSAQKNPTAFYLCASSILGPTGRVGYTFGSGTRLTVV.

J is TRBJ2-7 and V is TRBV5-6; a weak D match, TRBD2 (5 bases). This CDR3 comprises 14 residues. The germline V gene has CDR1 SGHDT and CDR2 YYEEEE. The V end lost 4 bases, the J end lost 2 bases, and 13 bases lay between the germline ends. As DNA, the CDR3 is TGTGCCAGCAGCACCGGACTGGGAACCTACGAGCAGTACTTC. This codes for CASSTGLGTYEQYF.

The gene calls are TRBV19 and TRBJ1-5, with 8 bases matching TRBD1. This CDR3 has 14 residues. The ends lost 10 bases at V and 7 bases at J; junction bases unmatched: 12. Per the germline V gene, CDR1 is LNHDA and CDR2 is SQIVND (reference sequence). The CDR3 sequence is CATKRQGAGQPQHF. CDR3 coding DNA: TGTGCCACCAAAAGGCAGGGGGCAGGGCAGCCCCAGCATTTT.

The CDR3 bases are TGTGCCAGCAGCTTGAGGACAGGTAGCACCGGGGAGCTGTTTTTT. Its translation: CASSLRTGSTGELFF. The chain is built from TRBV5-5 and TRBJ2-2; 7 bases fit TRBD1. The CDR3 length is 15 residues. V trimming: 1 base; J trimming: 4 bases; junction bases outside the gene matches: 4. Germline CDR1 SGHKS, CDR2 YYEKEE (reference sequence).

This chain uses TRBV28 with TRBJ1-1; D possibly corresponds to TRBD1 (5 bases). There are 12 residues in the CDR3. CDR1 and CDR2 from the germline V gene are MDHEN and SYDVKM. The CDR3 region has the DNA TGTGCTTCGGGGAGGGGCATCACTGAAGCTTTCTTT. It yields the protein CASGRGITEAFF.